This TCR beta chain was recorded in a study of T cell responses to AZD1222 COVID-19 vaccine. Looking at the study overall: Pooling was applied to second doses at about 4 or about 12 weeks. General study points: Sampling that yielded the repertoires occurred only after the peak T cell response. CD4 TCRs linked to vaccination spanned spike, dominating at 160-218 and 743-854. Spike-specific TCR depth and breadth grew after two AZD1222 doses.

Profiling relied on immunoSEQ multiplex PCR, and the TCRdb table lists in-frame clones only, not all of them. The profile shows more than 120,000 clones, around 93% of them singletons. For this clone: Its antigen is unknown.

V was trimmed by 2 bases and J by 0 bases, leaving 11 bases between them. CDR1 and CDR2 from the germline V gene are MNHEY and SVGEGT. The CDR3 runs 15 residues. This TCR derives from an adult in good health. The sequenced sample was peripheral blood, obtained on day 0 of AZD1222 vaccination. The gene calls are TRBV6-2 or TRBV6-3 and TRBJ2-7; possibly TRBD2 for D (6 bases). The CDR3 here is CASSYDAGTSYEQYF. In DNA, the CDR3 is TGTGCCAGCAGTTACGATGCGGGAACCTCCTACGAGCAGTACTTC.